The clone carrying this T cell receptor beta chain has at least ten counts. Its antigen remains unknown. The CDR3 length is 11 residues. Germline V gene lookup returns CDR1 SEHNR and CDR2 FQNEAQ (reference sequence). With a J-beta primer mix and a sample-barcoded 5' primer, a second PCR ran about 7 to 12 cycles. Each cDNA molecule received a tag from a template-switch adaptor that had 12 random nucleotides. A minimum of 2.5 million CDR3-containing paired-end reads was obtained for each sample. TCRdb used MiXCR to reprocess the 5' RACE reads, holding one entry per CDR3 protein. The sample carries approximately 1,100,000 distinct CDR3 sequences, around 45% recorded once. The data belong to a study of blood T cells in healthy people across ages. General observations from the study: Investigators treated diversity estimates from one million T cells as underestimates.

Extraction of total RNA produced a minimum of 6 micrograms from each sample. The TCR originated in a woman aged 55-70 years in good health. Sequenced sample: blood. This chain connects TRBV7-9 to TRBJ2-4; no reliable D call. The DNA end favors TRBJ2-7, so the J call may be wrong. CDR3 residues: CASSLSSEQYF. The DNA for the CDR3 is TGTGCCAGCAGTCTTAGTAGCGAGCAGTACTTC.